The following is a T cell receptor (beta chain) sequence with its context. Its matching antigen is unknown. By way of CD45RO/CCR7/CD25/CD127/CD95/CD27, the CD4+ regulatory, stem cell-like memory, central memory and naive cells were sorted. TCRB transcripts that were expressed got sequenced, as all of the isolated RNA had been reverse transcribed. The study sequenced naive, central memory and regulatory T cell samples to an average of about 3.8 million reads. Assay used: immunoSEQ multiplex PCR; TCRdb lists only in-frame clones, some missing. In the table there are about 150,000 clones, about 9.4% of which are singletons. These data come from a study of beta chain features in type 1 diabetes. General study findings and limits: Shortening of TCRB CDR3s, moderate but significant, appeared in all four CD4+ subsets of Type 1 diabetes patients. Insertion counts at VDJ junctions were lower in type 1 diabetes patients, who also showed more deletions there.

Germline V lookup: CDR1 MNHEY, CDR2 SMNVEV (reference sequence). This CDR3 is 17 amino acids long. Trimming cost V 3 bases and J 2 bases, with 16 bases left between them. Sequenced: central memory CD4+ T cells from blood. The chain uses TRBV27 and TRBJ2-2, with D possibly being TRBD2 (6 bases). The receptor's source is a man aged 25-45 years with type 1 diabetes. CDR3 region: CASSFRAGRLNTGELFF. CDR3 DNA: TGTGCCAGCAGTTTCCGTGCCGGGAGACTAAACACCGGGGAGCTGTTTTTT.